The rows below give T cell receptor beta chains drawn from one sample of a study of cytomegalovirus exposure and HLA in healthy donors. Profiling relied on immunoSEQ multiplex PCR, and the TCRdb table lists in-frame clones only, not all of them. The profile shows 150,000 to 200,000 clones, 81% of them singletons. Material for sequencing was PBMCs. All receptors derive from a woman aged 45-60 years in good health and CMV-seronegative. CDR3s include the opening cysteine and the closing phenylalanine or tryptophan. A D gene is named only where the DNA matches it firmly. Size tells how often a clone was seen (once, few, many) or the class of an expanded clone, and some rows leave it out.

v_call	d_call	j_call	clone_size	cdr3_nt	cdr3_aa
TRBV9	TRBD2	TRBJ2-3	NA	TGTGCCAGCAGCGTAGCTCCGGCTAGCGGGAGGAGCACAGATACGCAGTATTTT	CASSVAPASGRSTDTQYF
TRBV15	TRBD1	TRBJ1-5	NA	TGTGCCACCAGCAGAGATAGAGGACAGGGGTCCTCGCCCCAGCATTTT	CATSRDRGQGSSPQHF
TRBV4-3	NA	TRBJ1-1	NA	TGCGCCAGCAGCCAAGATCGGAGGGGTTTGGCTTTCTTT	CASSQDRRGLAFF
TRBV11-2	TRBD2	TRBJ2-1	NA	TGTGCCAGCAGCGTGACGACTAGCGGGGTAGTTAAGTTCTTC	CASSVTTSGVVKFF
TRBV28	NA	TRBJ2-1	NA	TGTGCCAGCACCGGGACACTGGGTGAGCAGTTCTTC	CASTGTLGEQFF
TRBV9	NA	TRBJ2-1	NA	TGTGCCAGCAGCGTAGGGGATGGGAGAGTAAATGAGCAGTTCTTC	CASSVGDGRVNEQFF
TRBV19	TRBD1	TRBJ2-6	NA	TGTGCCAGTAGTCCCCGGACAGGGACCGGGGCCAACGTCCTGACTTTC	CASSPRTGTGANVLTF
TRBV19	TRBD1	TRBJ2-3	NA	TGTGCCAGTAGAGAGACAGGGGTCGGCACAGATACGCAGTATTTT	CASRETGVGTDTQYF
TRBV6-5	NA	TRBJ1-2	NA	TGTGCCAGCAGTTACGAGACTGGAACAATAAATGGCTACACCTTC	CASSYETGTINGYTF
TRBV28	NA	TRBJ2-7	NA	TGTGCCAGCAGCCGTCGGGCAGGGCCCCTCTCCATCGAGCAGTACTTC	CASSRRAGPLSIEQYF
TRBV4-1	TRBD2	TRBJ2-5	NA	TGCGCCAGCAGCCCCCGGGGGACTAGCTTTTTGGAGACCCAGTACTTC	CASSPRGTSFLETQYF
TRBV30	TRBD2	TRBJ2-1	NA	TGTGCCTGGAGTCTAGCGGGGGGGGCCCTCAATGAGCAGTTCTTC	CAWSLAGGALNEQFF
TRBV4-1	TRBD1	TRBJ1-1	few	TGCGCCAGCAGCCAACGACGCCAGGGGGCGCATACTGAAGCTTTCTTT	CASSQRRQGAHTEAFF
TRBV7-2	TRBD2	TRBJ2-7	NA	TGTGCCAGCAGCTCACTAGCGGGAGTAGGAGAGCAGTACTTC	CASSSLAGVGEQYF
TRBV19	TRBD1	TRBJ1-3	once	TGTGCCAGTACCCGACGGGACAGGGCCCGCTCTGGAAACACCATATATTTT	CASTRRDRARSGNTIYF
TRBV6-6	NA	TRBJ2-3	NA	TGTGCCAGCAGTTACTCGAGTACCACAGATACGCAGTATTTT	CASSYSSTTDTQYF
TRBV13	NA	TRBJ2-2	NA	TGTGCCAGCAGCCTAGGCCGGGGCGGGGAGCTGTTTTTT	CASSLGRGGELFF
TRBV18	NA	TRBJ1-2	NA	TGTGCCAGCTCACCAGGGACAACGGGCTACACCTTC	CASSPGTTGYTF
TRBV2	NA	TRBJ1-3	NA	TGTGCCAGCAGTGTGCAGGACTCTGGAAACACCATATATTTT	CASSVQDSGNTIYF
TRBV15	NA	TRBJ2-7	NA	TGTGCCACCAGCAGAGTTATCAAGCCCCCCTACGAGCAGTACTTC	CATSRVIKPPYEQYF
TRBV12-1	NA	TRBJ1-4	NA	TGTGCCAAGGGCTCGGGAAATGAAAAACTGTTTTTT	CAKGSGNEKLFF
TRBV7-9	TRBD2	TRBJ2-5	NA	TGTGCCAGCAGCTCGCTCCTAGCGGGGGCTCGAGAGACCCAGTACTTC	CASSSLLAGARETQYF
TRBV12-5	NA	TRBJ1-1	NA	TGTGCTAGTGGTTTGCCGGAAACAGGGACTGAAGCTTTCTTT	CASGLPETGTEAFF
TRBV7-6	TRBD2	TRBJ2-3	NA	TGTGCCAGCAGCCCGCCGGGACTAGAGACAGATACGCAGTATTTT	CASSPPGLETDTQYF
TRBV7-8	TRBD2	TRBJ2-5	NA	TGTGCCAGCAGCCGCCACTGGGAGGGTGTACAAGAGACCCAGTACTTC	CASSRHWEGVQETQYF
TRBV10-3	TRBD2	TRBJ2-7	NA	TGTGCCATCAGTGAGCCGGCTAGCGGGAAGTACGAGCAGTACTTC	CAISEPASGKYEQYF
TRBV28	TRBD2	TRBJ2-1	NA	TGTGCCAGCAGTTCCTCCCTTAGCGGGAGGTCCCTATGGAATGAGCAGTTCTTC	CASSSSLSGRSLWNEQFF
TRBV2	TRBD1	TRBJ2-1	NA	TGTGCCAGCAGTGGGGACAGGTTTTACAATGAGCAGTTCTTC	CASSGDRFYNEQFF
TRBV19	NA	TRBJ1-1	NA	TGTGCCAGTAGTACCTCCGGGGGGTATGGAAGTATGAACACTGAAGCTTTCTTT	CASSTSGGYGSMNTEAFF
TRBV6-1	NA	TRBJ1-1	NA	TGTGCCAGCAGTGGGGCGCTCCGGAACACTGAAGCTTTCTTT	CASSGALRNTEAFF
TRBV5-1	NA	TRBJ2-2	NA	TGCGCCAGCGACAGCGCGAACACCGGGGAGCTGTTTTTT	CASDSANTGELFF
TRBV2	TRBD1	TRBJ1-4	NA	TGTGCCAGCAATTTGGGACAGGGGGAAAAACTGTTTTTT	CASNLGQGEKLFF
TRBV5-8	NA	TRBJ1-6	NA	TGTGCCAGCAGCTTGTCGGCAGGAAGGTATAATTCACCCCTCCACTTT	CASSLSAGRYNSPLHF
TRBV7-6	TRBD1	TRBJ2-3	few	TGTGCCAGCAGCTCACCTTATGGACAGGGGAGGTCGGATACGCAGTATTTT	CASSSPYGQGRSDTQYF
TRBV5-6	NA	TRBJ1-1	NA	TGTGCCAGCAGCTTGTGGGCGAGGAACACTGAAGCTTTCTTT	CASSLWARNTEAFF
TRBV6-1	NA	TRBJ1-6	few	TGTGCCAGCAGAGGGACATGGGTTTCACCCCTCCACTTT	CASRGTWVSPLHF
TRBV19	TRBD2	TRBJ2-2	NA	TGTGCCAGTAGTATTCCCCAGCGGGGGGACACCGGGGAGCTGTTTTTT	CASSIPQRGDTGELFF
TRBV19	NA	TRBJ2-1	NA	TGTGCCAGTAGTATAGGGCAGCAGGTCTACAATGAGCAGTTCTTC	CASSIGQQVYNEQFF
TRBV11-2	NA	TRBJ1-2	NA	TGTGCCAGCAGCTTAGATCATGGCCCACCGGGACGACTAGAAGGTGGCTACACCTTC	CASSLDHGPPGRLEGGYTF
TRBV18	NA	TRBJ2-1	once	TGTGCCAGCTCATATTTCCCTAGTACCTACAATGAGCAGTTCTTC	CASSYFPSTYNEQFF
TRBV7-2	NA	TRBJ2-3	NA	TGTGCCAGCAGAGAGGGCGGAGGGCTGGGGGATACGCAGTATTTT	CASREGGGLGDTQYF
TRBV5-1	NA	TRBJ2-1	NA	TGCGCCAGCAGCTTGGGGTGGGGCAGGGGAACCTACAATGAGCAGTTCTTC	CASSLGWGRGTYNEQFF
TRBV9	TRBD1	TRBJ2-7	NA	TGTGCCAGCAGCCCTACACCCGACAGGGGCCTATACGAGCAGTACTTC	CASSPTPDRGLYEQYF
TRBV9	TRBD1	TRBJ1-2	NA	TGTGCCAGCAGTTCGACAGGGGAGAGGGGCTACACCTTC	CASSSTGERGYTF
TRBV7-2	TRBD2	TRBJ2-2	NA	TGTGCCAGCAGCTTAGGACTAGCGGGGACCTTAGTAAGGGAGCTGTTTTTT	CASSLGLAGTLVRELFF
TRBV2	TRBD2	TRBJ2-1	NA	TGTGCCAGCAAACGCGCGGGGGAGTCTAACCATGAGCAGTTCTTC	CASKRAGESNHEQFF
TRBV6-6	NA	TRBJ2-7	NA	TGTGCCAGCGGGCAAAGAGATGATAGCTCCTACGAGCAGTACTTC	CASGQRDDSSYEQYF
TRBV18	NA	TRBJ2-2	NA	TGTGCCAGCTCAAGAGCCGGACAGATGAACACCGGGGAGCTGTTTTTT	CASSRAGQMNTGELFF
TRBV10-3	TRBD1	TRBJ1-2	NA	TGTGCCATCAGTGAGCAGACAGGGGGCTATGGCTACACCTTC	CAISEQTGGYGYTF
TRBV29-1	NA	TRBJ1-2	NA	TGCAGCGTTGAAGGGATGGGAGTCTATGGCTACACCTTC	CSVEGMGVYGYTF
TRBV28	NA	TRBJ1-3	NA	TGTGCCAGCAGATCACAGGAGCCTGGAAACACCATATATTTT	CASRSQEPGNTIYF
TRBV7-2	TRBD1	TRBJ1-6	once	TGTGCCAGCAGCTTAGATGGGACAGGGGGCTATTCACCCCTCCACTTT	CASSLDGTGGYSPLHF
TRBV28	NA	TRBJ2-1	NA	TGTGCCAGCAGTTTATTCTTGGCGGACAATGAGCAGTTCTTC	CASSLFLADNEQFF
TRBV6-4	TRBD1	TRBJ2-1	NA	TGTGCCAGCAGTGACCGTGGGCCAGGGGGTAGTGAGCAGTTCTTC	CASSDRGPGGSEQFF
TRBV19	NA	TRBJ1-1	NA	TGTGCCAGTAGTTCTACTGTACAGGGTCTTGACGCTTTCTTT	CASSSTVQGLDAFF
TRBV28	NA	TRBJ1-2	NA	TGTGCCCTAGGGGGTCGGGACGCCGTGGGGGGCTACACCTTC	CALGGRDAVGGYTF
TRBV18	TRBD1	TRBJ1-1	NA	TGTGCCAGCTCACCCCGGACAGGCGAAAACACTGAAGCTTTCTTT	CASSPRTGENTEAFF